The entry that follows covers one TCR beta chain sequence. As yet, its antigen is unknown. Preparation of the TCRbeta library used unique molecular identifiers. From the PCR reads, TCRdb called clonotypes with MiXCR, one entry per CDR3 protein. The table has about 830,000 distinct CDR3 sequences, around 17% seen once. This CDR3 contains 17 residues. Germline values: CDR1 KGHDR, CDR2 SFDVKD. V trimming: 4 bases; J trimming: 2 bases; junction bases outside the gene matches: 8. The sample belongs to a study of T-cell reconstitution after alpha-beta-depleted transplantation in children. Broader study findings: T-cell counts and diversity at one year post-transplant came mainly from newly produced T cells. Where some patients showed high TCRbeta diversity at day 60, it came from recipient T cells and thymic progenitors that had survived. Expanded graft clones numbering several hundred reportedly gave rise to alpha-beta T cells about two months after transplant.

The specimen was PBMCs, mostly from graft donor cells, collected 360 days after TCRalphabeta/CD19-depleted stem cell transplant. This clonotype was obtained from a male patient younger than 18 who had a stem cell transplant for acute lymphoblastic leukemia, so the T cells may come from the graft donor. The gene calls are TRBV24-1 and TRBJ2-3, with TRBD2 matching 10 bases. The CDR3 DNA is TGTGCCACCAGTGACTACCCTAGCGGGAGTATCACAGATACGCAGTATTTT. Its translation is CATSDYPSGSITDTQYF.